This T cell receptor beta chain came from a study of OX40 agonist ivuxolimab in advanced cancers. As for the study more broadly: Ivuxolimab was a fully human IgG2 agonistic monoclonal antibody targeting the costimulatory receptor OX40 (CD134). Intravenous ivuxolimab was administered to patients every 2 weeks at six dose levels: 0.01, 0.1, 0.3, 1.5, 3 and 10 mg/kg. Of the approximately 54 patients in dose escalation, some 20 had hepatocellular carcinoma, approximately 15 had melanoma, 9 had renal cell carcinoma and 9 had head and neck cancer. In the dose-escalation cohort, roughly 80% of patients were male, and the mean age was about 55 years, with a range of about 23 to 80. Patients were allowed to have had prior anti-PD-1, anti-PD-L1 or anti-CTLA-4 therapy, and roughly 40% of the dose-escalation patients had previously received checkpoint inhibitors. Partial responses occurred in three dose-escalation patients, of whom one had hepatocellular carcinoma and two had cutaneous melanoma. The point of sequencing TCRbeta in the periphery was to test whether ivuxolimab changed TCR sequence diversity and drove clonal T-cell expansion. The monotherapy dose-escalation portion (N of about 50 patients) of the phase I ivuxolimab trial is reported in the paper. The paper as a whole reports these results and caveats: After ivuxolimab, CD8+ T cells had more expanded clones than CD4+ T cells on average. At doses of 0.1 to 3.0 mg/kg, clonal expansion of both CD4+ and CD8+ blood T cells was observed from baseline to week 6. In partial responders in the 0.1-3.0 mg/kg groups, normalized peripheral clonal expansion was found to be among the lowest, especially among CD8+ T cells. Low levels of normalized T-cell clonal expansion were also seen in some patients who did not respond. Which antigens the clonally expanded peripheral T cells were specific for was not determined.

With regard to this clone: This receptor's antigen is unknown. No base quality information exists; no much larger clone differs at one position.

The trial excluded patients who had a history of autoimmune disease or were on systemic immunosuppression. In every dose cohort, peripheral blood was drawn for TCR sequencing at baseline, cycle 4 day 1, and cycle 7 day 1. Samples were obtained from an open-label, multicenter, first-in-human phase I dose-escalation trial of ivuxolimab. Adults with locally advanced or metastatic melanoma, renal cell carcinoma, hepatocellular carcinoma or head and neck squamous cell carcinoma were enrolled in the trial. Before TCR sequencing, CD4+ and CD8+ T cells were separately sorted from peripheral blood. For sequencing of the TCRbeta CDR3 region, genomic DNA was extracted from the sorted cells. The immunoSEQ Assay was used for sequencing of TCRbeta CDR3 regions. Imported from immuneACCESS, the table was reduced by TCRdb to in-frame sequences with V and J called. These copies leave out some clones; in studies compared against another copy, an unresolved V gene accounts for under half, and the cause of the remainder is not known. In this sample the table shows 70,000 to 85,000 clones, just over 90% of which occur a single time. The top ten constitute less than 6% of the sample.

Between the V and J ends, shortened by 2 bases and 8 bases respectively, the junction contains 13 bases. CDR1 and CDR2, looked up from the germline V gene (reference sequence), are MNHEY and SMNVEV. The CDR3, from cysteine to phenylalanine, totals 14 residues. Only the CDR3 portion is preserved as DNA: 42 bases, with reading frame beginning at the first base. This specimen consisted of CD4+ or CD8+ T cells sorted from blood, obtained in a trial of the OX40 agonist ivuxolimab. Here the chain combines TRBV27 and TRBJ2-1; no D gene can be assigned with confidence. The sequence was obtained from an adult with an advanced solid tumor such as melanoma, head and neck, liver or kidney cancer. The bases are TGTGCCAGCAGTTTAGGGTCACTCCGCCATGAGCAGTTCTTC. Translated, it reads CASSLGSLRHEQFF.